A single sample is the source of the 6 T cell receptor beta chains below, sequenced in a study of T-cell reconstitution after alpha-beta-depleted transplantation in children. Unique molecular identifiers were incorporated when the TCRbeta library was constructed. TCRdb re-called the PCR reads through MiXCR, storing one row per CDR3 protein. Found here are some 490,000 distinct CDR3 sequences, about an eighth of them singletons; the top ten hold less than 6.5%. The input for sequencing was PBMCs from the stem cell graft donor, taken from the stem cell graft. Receptor source: a human donor who donated a stem cell graft to a child with combined immunodeficiency.

The J gene is TRBJ2-2, the V gene TRBV6-2 or TRBV6-3; TRBD2 agrees at 7 bases. Germline V gene data show CDR1 as MNHEY and CDR2 as SVGEGT. The CDR3 is 15 residues long. V dropped 5 bases and J dropped 1; count of bases not matched to a gene: 4. DNA for the CDR3: TGTGCCAGCAGTGCTCTAGCGGTGAACACCGGGGAGCTGTTTTTT. Its translation: CASSALAVNTGELFF.

This clonotype was seen more than once but under ten times. The CDR3 region is CSALRQGTGQAFF. For the CDR3, the DNA is TGCAGCGCCCTCCGACAGGGAACGGGGCAAGCTTTCTTT. The chain combines TRBV29-1 with TRBJ1-1; 7 bases map to TRBD1. Germline V CDR1 and CDR2: SQVTM, ANQGSEA. This CDR3 is 13 amino acids long. Losses at the gene ends were 7 bases for V and 9 bases for J; bases not matched to a gene: 14.

Ten or more counts support this clonotype. The gene calls are TRBV12-3 or TRBV12-4 and TRBJ2-5, with D uncertain. The CDR3 contains 15 residues. Between the trimmed V and J ends, which lost 2 bases and 3 bases, there was a span of 13 bases. The CDR3: CASSLSLGFEETQYF. The CDR3 nucleotides are TGTGCCAGCAGTTTATCCCTAGGGTTCGAAGAGACCCAGTACTTC.

The chain recombines TRBV12-3 or TRBV12-4 with TRBJ2-5; 8 bases align to TRBD2. The CDR3 is 12 amino acids. The V and J ends lost 10 bases and 5 bases, in that order; junction bases with no gene match: 6. The CDR3 here is CATGGGSETQYF. The CDR3 DNA follows: TGTGCCACCGGGGGGGGGTCGGAGACCCAGTACTTC.

V gene TRBV11-2 combines with J gene TRBJ2-1; 10 bases map to TRBD2. Trimming at V came to 4 bases and at J to 4 bases, leaving 4 bases not matched to a gene. Germline CDR1 is SGHAT and CDR2 is FQNNGV. This CDR3 spans 15 amino acids. DNA of the CDR3: TGTGCCAGCAGCTCCACTAGCGGGGAATACAATGAGCAGTTCTTC. Translated, it gives CASSSTSGEYNEQFF. The full variable domain, in which reference TRBV11-2 and TRBJ2-1 provide the parts outside the CDR3, is EAGVAQSPRYKIIEKRQSVAFWCNPISGHATLYWYQQILGQGPKLLIQFQNNGVVDDSQLPKDRFSAERLKGVDSTLKIQPAKLEDSAVYLCASSSTSGEYNEQFFGPGTRLTVL.

The chain couples TRBV5-1 to TRBJ1-1, with D unclear. The V gene's germline CDR1 is SGHRS and CDR2 YFSETQ. Trimming left V 5 bases short and J 4 bases short, with 15 bases between. The CDR3 spans 14 residues. CDR3 sequence reads: CASRPTPGATEAFF. In DNA form, the CDR3 reads TGCGCCAGCAGACCTACACCAGGCGCCACTGAAGCTTTCTTT.